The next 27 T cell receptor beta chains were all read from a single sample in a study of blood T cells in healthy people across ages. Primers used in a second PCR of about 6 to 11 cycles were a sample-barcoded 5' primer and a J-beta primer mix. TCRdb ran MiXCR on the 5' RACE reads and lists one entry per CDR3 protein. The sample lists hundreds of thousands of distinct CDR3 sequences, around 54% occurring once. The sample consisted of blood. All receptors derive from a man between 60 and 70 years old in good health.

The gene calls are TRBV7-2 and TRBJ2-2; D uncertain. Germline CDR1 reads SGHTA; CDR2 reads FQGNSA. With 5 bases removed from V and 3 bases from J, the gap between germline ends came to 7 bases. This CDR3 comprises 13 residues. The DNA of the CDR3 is TGTGCCAGCAGCCGACCGCACACCGGGGAGCTGTTTTTT. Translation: CASSRPHTGELFF.

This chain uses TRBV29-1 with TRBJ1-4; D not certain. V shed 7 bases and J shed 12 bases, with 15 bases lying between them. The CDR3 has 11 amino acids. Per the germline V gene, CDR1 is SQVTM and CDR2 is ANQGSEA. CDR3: CSGELLGQLFF. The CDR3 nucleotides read TGCAGCGGTGAGCTCCTTGGGCAACTGTTTTTT.

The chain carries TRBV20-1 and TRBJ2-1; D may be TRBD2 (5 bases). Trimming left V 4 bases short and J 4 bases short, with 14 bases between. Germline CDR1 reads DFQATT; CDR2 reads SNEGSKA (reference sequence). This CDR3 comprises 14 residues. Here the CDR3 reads CSANERAQYNEQFF. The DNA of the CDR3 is TGCAGTGCTAACGAGAGGGCGCAGTACAATGAGCAGTTCTTC.

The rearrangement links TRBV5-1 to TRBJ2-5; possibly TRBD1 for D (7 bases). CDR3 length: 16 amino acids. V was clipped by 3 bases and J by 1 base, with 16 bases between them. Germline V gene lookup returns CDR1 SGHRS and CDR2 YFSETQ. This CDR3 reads CASSWGDRNLQETQYF. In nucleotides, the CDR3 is TGCGCCAGCAGCTGGGGGGACAGAAACCTCCAAGAGACCCAGTACTTC.

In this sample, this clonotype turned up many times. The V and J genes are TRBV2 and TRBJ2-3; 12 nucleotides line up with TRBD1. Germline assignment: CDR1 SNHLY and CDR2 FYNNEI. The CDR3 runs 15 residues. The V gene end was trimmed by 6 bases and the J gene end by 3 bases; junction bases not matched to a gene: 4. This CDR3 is CASSGTGGSTDTQYF. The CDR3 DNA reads TGTGCCAGCAGCGGGACAGGGGGCTCGACAGATACGCAGTATTTT. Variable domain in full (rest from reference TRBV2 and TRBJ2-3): EPEVTQTPSHQVTQMGQEVILRCVPISNHLYFYWYRQILGQKVEFLVSFYNNEISEKSEIFDDQFSVERPDGSNFTLKIRSTKLEDSAMYFCASSGTGGSTDTQYFGPGTRLTVL.

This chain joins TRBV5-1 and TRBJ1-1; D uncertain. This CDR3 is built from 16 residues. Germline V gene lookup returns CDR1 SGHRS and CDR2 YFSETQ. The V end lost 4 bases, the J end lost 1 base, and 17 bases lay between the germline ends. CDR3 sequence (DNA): TGCGCCAGCAGCCCTCTAGCGGGCAGGTCGAACACTGAAGCTTTCTTT. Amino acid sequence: CASSPLAGRSNTEAFF.

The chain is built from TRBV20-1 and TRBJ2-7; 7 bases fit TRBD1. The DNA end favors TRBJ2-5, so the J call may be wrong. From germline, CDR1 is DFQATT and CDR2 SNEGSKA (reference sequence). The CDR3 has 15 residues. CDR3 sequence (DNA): TGCAGTGCTAGTGCGCCCTCCAGGGGGAAGGTGACCCAGTACTTC. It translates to CSASAPSRGKVTQYF.

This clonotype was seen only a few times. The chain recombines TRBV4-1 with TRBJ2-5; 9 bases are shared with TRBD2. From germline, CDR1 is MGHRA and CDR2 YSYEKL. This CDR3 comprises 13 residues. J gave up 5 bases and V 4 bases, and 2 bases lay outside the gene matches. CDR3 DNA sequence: TGCGCCAGCAGCCTAGCGGGGGACGAGACCCAGTACTTC. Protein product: CASSLAGDETQYF.

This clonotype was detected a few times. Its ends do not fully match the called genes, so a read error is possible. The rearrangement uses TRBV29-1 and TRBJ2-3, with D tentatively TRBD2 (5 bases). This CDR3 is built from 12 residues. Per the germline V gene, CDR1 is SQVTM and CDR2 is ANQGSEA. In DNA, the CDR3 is TGTAGCGTTGAAAAGTACACAGATACGCAGTATTTT. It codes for CSVEKYTDTQYF.

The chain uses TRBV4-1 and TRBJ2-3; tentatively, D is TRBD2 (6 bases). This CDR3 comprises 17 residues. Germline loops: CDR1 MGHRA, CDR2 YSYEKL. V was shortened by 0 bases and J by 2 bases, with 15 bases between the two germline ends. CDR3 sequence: CASSQDPPPGVTDTQYF. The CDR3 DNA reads TGCGCCAGCAGCCAAGATCCCCCCCCGGGGGTCACAGATACGCAGTATTTT.

CDR3 DNA: TGTGCCAGCAGCCTATCCTGGGGGGCGTCCGAGCAGTACTTC. Its translation is CASSLSWGASEQYF. This sequence joins TRBV3-1 and TRBJ2-4, with D perhaps matching TRBD1 or TRBD2 (6 bases each). The J call is doubtful: the DNA matches TRBJ2-7 better. Germline V gene sequence: CDR1 LGHDT, CDR2 YNNKEL (reference sequence). The length of the CDR3 is 14 residues.

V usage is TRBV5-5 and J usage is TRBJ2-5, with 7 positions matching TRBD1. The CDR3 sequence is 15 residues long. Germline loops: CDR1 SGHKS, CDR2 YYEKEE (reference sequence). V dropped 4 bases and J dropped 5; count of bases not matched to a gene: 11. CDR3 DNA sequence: TGTGCCAGCAGCACCAAAGACAGGGATGCGGAGACCCAGTACTTC. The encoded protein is CASSTKDRDAETQYF.

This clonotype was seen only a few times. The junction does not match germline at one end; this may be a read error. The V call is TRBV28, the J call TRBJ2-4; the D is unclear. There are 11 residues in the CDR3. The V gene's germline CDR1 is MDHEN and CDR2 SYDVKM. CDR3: CGAGAKNIQYF. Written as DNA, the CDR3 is TGCGGTGCAGGAGCCAAAAACATTCAGTACTTC.

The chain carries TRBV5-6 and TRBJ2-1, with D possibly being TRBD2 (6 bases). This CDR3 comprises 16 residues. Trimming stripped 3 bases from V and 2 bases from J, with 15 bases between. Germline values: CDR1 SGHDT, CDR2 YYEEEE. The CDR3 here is CASSSLNSGPYNEQFF. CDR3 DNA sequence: TGTGCCAGCAGCTCCTTGAACAGCGGGCCCTACAATGAGCAGTTCTTC.

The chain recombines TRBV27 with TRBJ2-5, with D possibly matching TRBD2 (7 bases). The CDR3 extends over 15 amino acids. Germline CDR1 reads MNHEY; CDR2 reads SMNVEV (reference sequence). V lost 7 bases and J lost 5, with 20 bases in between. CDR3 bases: TGTGCCAGCACCCTAAAGGGGGGGCGCGGGGAGACCCAGTACTTC. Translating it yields CASTLKGGRGETQYF.

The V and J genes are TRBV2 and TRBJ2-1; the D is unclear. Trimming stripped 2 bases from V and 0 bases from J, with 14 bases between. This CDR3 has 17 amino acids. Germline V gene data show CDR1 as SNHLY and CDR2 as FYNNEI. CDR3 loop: CASSEHGSPYSYNEQFF. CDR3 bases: TGTGCCAGCAGTGAACATGGTAGTCCTTACTCCTACAATGAGCAGTTCTTC. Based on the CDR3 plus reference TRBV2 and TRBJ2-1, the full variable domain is EPEVTQTPSHQVTQMGQEVILRCVPISNHLYFYWYRQILGQKVEFLVSFYNNEISEKSEIFDDQFSVERPDGSNFTLKIRSTKLEDSAMYFCASSEHGSPYSYNEQFFGPGTRLTVL.

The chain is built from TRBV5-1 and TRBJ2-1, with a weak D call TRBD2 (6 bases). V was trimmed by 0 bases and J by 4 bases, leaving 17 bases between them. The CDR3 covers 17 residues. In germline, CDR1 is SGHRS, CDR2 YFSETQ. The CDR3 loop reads CASSLVGGVGSYNEQFF. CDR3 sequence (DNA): TGCGCCAGCAGCTTGGTCGGAGGGGTCGGTTCTTACAATGAGCAGTTCTTC. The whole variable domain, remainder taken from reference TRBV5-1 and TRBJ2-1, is KAGVTQTPRYLIKTRGQQVTLSCSPISGHRSVSWYQQTPGQGLQFLFEYFSETQRNKGNFPGRFSGRQFSNSRSEMNVSTLELGDSALYLCASSLVGGVGSYNEQFFGPGTRLTVL.

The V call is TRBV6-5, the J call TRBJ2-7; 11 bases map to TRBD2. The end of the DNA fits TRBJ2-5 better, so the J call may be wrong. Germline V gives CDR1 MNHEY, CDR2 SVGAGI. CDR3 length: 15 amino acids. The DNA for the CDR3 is TGTGCCAGCAGCCCGACTAGCGGGGAATGGGAGACCCAGTACTTC. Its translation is CASSPTSGEWETQYF.

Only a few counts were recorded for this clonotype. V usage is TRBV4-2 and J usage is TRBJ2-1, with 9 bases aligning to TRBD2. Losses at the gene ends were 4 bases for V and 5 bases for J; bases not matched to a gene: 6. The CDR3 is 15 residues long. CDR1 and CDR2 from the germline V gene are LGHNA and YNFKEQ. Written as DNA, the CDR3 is TGTGCCAGCAGCCGCGGGGGGGCCGGCCACAATGAGCAGTTCTTC. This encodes CASSRGGAGHNEQFF.

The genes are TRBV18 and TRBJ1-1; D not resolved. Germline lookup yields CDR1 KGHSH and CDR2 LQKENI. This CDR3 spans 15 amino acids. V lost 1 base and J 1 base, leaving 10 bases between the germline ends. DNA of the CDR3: TGTGCCAGCTCACCACGATCCGGGTGGAACACTGAAGCTTTCTTT. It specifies CASSPRSGWNTEAFF. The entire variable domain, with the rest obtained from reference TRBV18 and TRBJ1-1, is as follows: NAGVMQNPRHLVRRRGQEARLRCSPMKGHSHVYWYRQLPEEGLKFMVYLQKENIIDESGMPKERFSAEFPKEGPSILRIQQVVRGDSAAYFCASSPRSGWNTEAFFGQGTRLTVV.

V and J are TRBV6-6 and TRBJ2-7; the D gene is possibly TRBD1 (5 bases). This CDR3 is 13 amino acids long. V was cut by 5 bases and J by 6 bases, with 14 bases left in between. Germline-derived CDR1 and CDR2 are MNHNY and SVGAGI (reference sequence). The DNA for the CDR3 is TGTGCCAGCAGTGTGTCAGGGTTGCTCGAGCAGTACTTC. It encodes CASSVSGLLEQYF.

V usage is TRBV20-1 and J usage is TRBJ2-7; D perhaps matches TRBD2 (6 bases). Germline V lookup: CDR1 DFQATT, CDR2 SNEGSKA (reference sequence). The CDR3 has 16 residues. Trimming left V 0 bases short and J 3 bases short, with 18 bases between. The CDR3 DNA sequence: TGCAGTGCTAGAGATCCCCCCCGGTCGGGGGACTACGAGCAGTACTTC. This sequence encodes CSARDPPRSGDYEQYF.

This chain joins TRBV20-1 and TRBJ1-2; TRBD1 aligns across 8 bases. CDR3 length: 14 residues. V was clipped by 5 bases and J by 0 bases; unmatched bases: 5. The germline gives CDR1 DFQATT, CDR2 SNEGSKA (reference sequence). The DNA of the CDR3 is TGCAGTGCTCTAAAGACAGGGGCTAACTATGGCTACACCTTC. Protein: CSALKTGANYGYTF.

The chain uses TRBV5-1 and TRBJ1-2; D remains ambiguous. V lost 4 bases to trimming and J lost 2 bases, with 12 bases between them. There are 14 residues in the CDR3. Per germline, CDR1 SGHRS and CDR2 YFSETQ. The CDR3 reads CASSPVRVNYGYTF. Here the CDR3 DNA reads TGCGCCAGCAGCCCTGTAAGGGTGAACTATGGCTACACCTTC.

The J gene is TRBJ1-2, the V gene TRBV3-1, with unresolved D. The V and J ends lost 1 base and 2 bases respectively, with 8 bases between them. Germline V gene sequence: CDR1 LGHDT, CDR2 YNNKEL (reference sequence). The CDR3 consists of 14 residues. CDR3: CASSQVGSNYGYTF. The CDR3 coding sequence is TGTGCCAGCAGCCAAGTAGGATCGAACTATGGCTACACCTTC.

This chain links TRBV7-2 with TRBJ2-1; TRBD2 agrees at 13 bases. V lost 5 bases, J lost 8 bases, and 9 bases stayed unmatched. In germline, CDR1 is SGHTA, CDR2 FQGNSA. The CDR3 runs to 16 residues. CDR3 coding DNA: TGTGCCAGCAGCCAAGGACTAGCGGGAGCTTCTCATGAGCAGTTCTTC. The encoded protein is CASSQGLAGASHEQFF. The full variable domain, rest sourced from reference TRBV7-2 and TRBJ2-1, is GAGVSQSPSNKVTEKGKDVELRCDPISGHTALYWYRQSLGQGLEFLIYFQGNSAPDKSGLPSDRFSAERTGGSVSTLTIQRTQQEDSAVYLCASSQGLAGASHEQFFGPGTRLTVL.

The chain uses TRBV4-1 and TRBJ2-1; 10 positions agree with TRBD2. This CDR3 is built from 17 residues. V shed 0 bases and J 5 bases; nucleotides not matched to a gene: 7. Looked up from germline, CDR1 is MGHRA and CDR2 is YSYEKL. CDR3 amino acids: CASSQEAGTSVHNEQFF. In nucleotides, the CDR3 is TGCGCCAGCAGCCAAGAGGCTGGGACTAGCGTCCACAATGAGCAGTTCTTC.